This entry concerns a single TCR beta chain. This record comes from a study of blood T cell repertoires in COVID-19. Study as a whole: Italy, Spain and the United States were the sources of the convalescent and acute COVID-19 samples.

Profiling relied on immunoSEQ multiplex PCR, and the TCRdb table lists in-frame clones only, not all of them. The sample has over 150,000 clones; 70% to 90% are singletons. CDR3 size: 11 residues. The V end lost 8 bases, the J end lost 4 bases, and 8 bases lay between the germline ends. The germline V gene has CDR1 MNHNY and CDR2 SVGAGI (reference sequence). Material: peripheral blood. This sequence joins TRBV6-6 and TRBJ1-2; a weak D match, TRBD1 (5 bases). The sequence derives from a man aged 35-49 years with acute or convalescent COVID-19. This CDR3 reads CASQGGYGYTF. In DNA form, the CDR3 reads TGTGCCAGCCAGGGCGGCTATGGCTACACCTTC.